The 29 T cell receptor beta chains given below trace back to one sample, sequenced in a study of graft-versus-host responses after intestinal transplantation (TCRdb year 2021). Their antigens are not known. The method behind the library was the immunoSEQ multiplex PCR assay. The table was pulled from immuneACCESS by TCRdb, which kept in-frame rearrangements only. Such tables lose some clones; where checked, under half of the loss comes from unresolved V genes, and the rest has no known cause. The sample table holds 90,000 to 120,000 clones, of which about 87% were seen once. Of the sample, about 0.73% is held by the ten largest clones. The sample's time point label is to be understood as: cells obtained before transplantation from donor or recipient. The sample here was unstimulated CD4+ T cells sorted from spleen or lymph node cells, taken before transplant. The origin of the receptors is a human donor who was the organ donor for an intestinal transplant.

This sequence joins TRBV13 and TRBJ2-4, with 7 bases that match TRBD1. With 5 bases clipped from V and 1 base from J, the junction kept 8 bases outside the gene matches. Looked up from germline, CDR1 is PRHDT and CDR2 is FYEKMQ (reference sequence). The length of the CDR3 is 16 residues. The CDR3 nucleotides are TGTGCCAGCAGCACACAGGGGTTTTTGGCCAAAAACATTCAGTACTTC. This translates into CASSTQGFLAKNIQYF.

The chain links TRBV6-5 to TRBJ1-5; D is undetermined. The CDR3 contains 14 residues. Germline CDR1 MNHEY, CDR2 SVGAGI. V gave up 5 bases and J gave up 0 bases, with 8 bases separating them. The CDR3 DNA sequence: TGTGCCAGCAGTGCCTTTTTTAGCAATCAGCCCCAGCATTTT. It specifies CASSAFFSNQPQHF.

The V and J genes are TRBV29-1 and TRBJ1-2; no definite D call. The CDR3 has 13 residues. The V gene's germline CDR1 is SQVTM and CDR2 ANQGSEA. The V end was cut by 7 bases, the J end by 2 bases, with 14 bases between. As DNA, the CDR3 is TGCAGCGCCAAAGGGCGCACCAACTATGGCTACACCTTC. Protein: CSAKGRTNYGYTF. Complete variable domain (other parts from reference TRBV29-1 and TRBJ1-2): SAVISQKPSRDICQRGTSLTIQCQVDSQVTMMFWYRQQPGQSLTLIATANQGSEATYESGFVIDKFPISRPNLTFSTLTVSNMSPEDSSIYLCSAKGRTNYGYTFGSGTRLTVV.

V usage is TRBV30 and J usage is TRBJ1-1; D gene unclear. The CDR3 runs to 12 residues. The ends were cut back, 0 bases at V and 4 bases at J, with 6 bases in the middle. In germline, CDR1 is GTSNPN, CDR2 SVGIG (reference sequence). CDR3 region: CAWSVRLTEAFF. CDR3 DNA: TGTGCCTGGAGTGTACGTCTCACTGAAGCTTTCTTT.

The rearrangement uses TRBV15 and TRBJ2-7, with 7 bases identical to TRBD1. This CDR3 contains 13 residues. V was pared by 0 bases and J by 6 bases, with 2 bases of the junction left unmatched. Germline CDR1 LNHNV, CDR2 YYDKDF (reference sequence). CDR3 region: CATSRETGFEQYF. DNA for the CDR3: TGTGCCACCAGCAGAGAGACAGGGTTCGAGCAGTACTTC.

The J gene is TRBJ2-1, the V gene TRBV2; no firm D call. V lost 1 base and J lost 6, with 7 bases in between. Germline loops: CDR1 SNHLY, CDR2 FYNNEI. The CDR3 runs to 13 residues. The CDR3 sequence: CASSEEVFNEQFF. The CDR3 DNA is TGTGCCAGCAGTGAAGAAGTGTTCAATGAGCAGTTCTTC.

The rearrangement joins TRBV14 to TRBJ1-1; D remains ambiguous. The CDR3 spans 13 residues. Germline V gene lookup returns CDR1 SGHDN and CDR2 FVKESK. Trimming cost V 0 bases and J 1 base, with 3 bases left between them. CDR3 DNA sequence: TGTGCCAGCAGCCAAGACCGGAACACTGAAGCTTTCTTT. Translating it yields CASSQDRNTEAFF.

The chain recombines TRBV12-5 with TRBJ1-3; the D gene is possibly TRBD1 (5 bases). V gave up 5 bases and J gave up 0 bases, with 11 bases separating them. CDR3 length equals 15 residues. Germline values: CDR1 LGHNT, CDR2 FRNRAP. Here the CDR3 reads CASGPLGGSGNTIYF. As DNA, the CDR3 is TGTGCTAGTGGTCCCTTGGGGGGCTCTGGAAACACCATATATTTT.

The chain employs TRBV6-5 and TRBJ2-7; 9 positions agree with TRBD2. V shed 9 bases and J 0 bases; nucleotides not matched to a gene: 6. From germline, CDR1 is MNHEY and CDR2 SVGAGI. This CDR3 is built from 14 residues. The CDR3 bases are TGTGCCAGTGTCTCTAGCGGGATCTCCTACGAGCAGTACTTC. This encodes CASVSSGISYEQYF.

This chain links TRBV7-3 with TRBJ2-3, with D possibly TRBD2 on 6 matching bases. The V and J ends lost 5 bases and 9 bases respectively, with 18 bases between them. The length of the CDR3 is 14 residues. The germline gives CDR1 SGHTA, CDR2 FQGTGA. CDR3 protein: CASSPPGAVRTQYF. In nucleotides, the CDR3 is TGTGCCAGCAGCCCTCCGGGAGCCGTGAGGACGCAGTATTTT. The full variable domain, its missing parts supplied by reference TRBV7-3 and TRBJ2-3, is GAGVSQTPSNKVTEKGKYVELRCDPISGHTALYWYRQSLGQGPEFLIYFQGTGAADDSGLPNDRFFAVRPEGSVSTLKIQRTERGDSAVYLCASSPPGAVRTQYFGPGTRLTVL.

The genes are TRBV11-2 and TRBJ1-1, with D possibly being TRBD1 (5 bases). The CDR3 runs 13 residues. The ends were cut back, 5 bases at V and 7 bases at J, with 14 bases in the middle. Germline V gene data show CDR1 as SGHAT and CDR2 as FQNNGV. CDR3 nucleotide sequence: TGTGCCAGCAGCGGTGACAGCGATATTGAAGCTTTCTTT. This encodes CASSGDSDIEAFF.

V gene TRBV19 combines with J gene TRBJ1-1; D is unclear. This CDR3 is built from 13 residues. Per the germline V gene, CDR1 is LNHDA and CDR2 is SQIVND (reference sequence). V lost 7 bases to trimming and J lost 10 bases, with 19 bases between them. CDR3 in DNA: TGTGCCAGTACCACTTTTTCGGGATATTCAGCTTTCTTT. It encodes CASTTFSGYSAFF.

The chain uses TRBV30 and TRBJ2-2, with D hard to call. This CDR3 has 12 residues. From germline, CDR1 is GTSNPN and CDR2 SVGIG (reference sequence). Trimming shortened V by 2 bases and J by 5 bases, and 6 bases separated the two germline ends. CDR3 residues: CAWSLSTGELFF. CDR3 coding DNA: TGTGCCTGGAGTTTGTCTACCGGGGAGCTGTTTTTT.

The rearrangement uses TRBV5-5 and TRBJ2-3, with TRBD2 identical over 7 bases. The CDR3 covers 14 residues. Germline V gene data show CDR1 as SGHKS and CDR2 as YYEKEE (reference sequence). After removal of 2 bases from V and 8 bases from J, the junction contained 8 bases not matched to a gene. This CDR3 is CASSFLAAKSTQYF. The DNA for the CDR3 is TGTGCCAGCAGCTTTCTAGCGGCGAAAAGTACGCAGTATTTT.

This clone was recorded once. V is TRBV11-2 and J is TRBJ2-7, with 11 positions matching TRBD2. Germline trimming cut 0 bases from V and 3 bases from J; bases unmatched to any gene: 13. Looked up from germline, CDR1 is SGHAT and CDR2 is FQNNGV. The CDR3 extends over 19 amino acids. CDR3 loop: CASSLEYLAGGGVGYEQYF. CDR3 sequence (DNA): TGTGCCAGCAGCTTAGAGTATCTAGCGGGGGGCGGGGTCGGCTACGAGCAGTACTTC.

The chain recombines TRBV6-6 with TRBJ2-3, with TRBD2 matching 10 bases. CDR1 is MNHNY and CDR2 is SVGAGI in the germline V gene (reference sequence). The trim removed 6 bases at V and 3 bases at J, leaving 3 bases unmatched. The CDR3 is 14 residues long. CDR3 residues: CASSPSGGTDTQYF. CDR3 DNA: TGTGCCAGCAGCCCTAGCGGGGGAACAGATACGCAGTATTTT.

The CDR3 sequence is CASRTTGNYGYTF. CDR3 bases: TGTGCCAGCAGGACTACTGGTAACTATGGCTACACCTTC. J is TRBJ1-2 and V is TRBV6-1; no reliable D call. This CDR3 comprises 13 residues. The V end lost 6 bases, the J end lost 1 base, and 9 bases lay between the germline ends. Per germline, CDR1 MNHNS and CDR2 SASEGT.

The rearrangement uses TRBV18 and TRBJ2-3; 7 bases are a match to TRBD2. The CDR3 extends over 16 amino acids. CDR1 and CDR2 from the germline V gene are KGHSH and LQKENI. V trimming: 0 bases; J trimming: 1 base; junction bases outside the gene matches: 4. The chain's CDR3 is CASSPPSSGRTDTQYF. The DNA of the CDR3 is TGTGCCAGCTCACCACCGTCTAGCGGACGCACAGATACGCAGTATTTT.

The chain employs TRBV6-6 and TRBJ1-2; TRBD1 might be the D (5 bases). The V and J ends lost 6 bases and 7 bases respectively, with 15 bases between them. CDR3 length: 13 residues. From germline, CDR1 is MNHNY and CDR2 SVGAGI (reference sequence). CDR3 loop: CASSNRSPGGYTF. CDR3 in DNA: TGTGCCAGCAGCAACAGGTCCCCCGGTGGCTACACCTTC.

CDR3 nucleotides: TGTGCCAGCAGCGTAGGACTAGCGGGGAACACCGGGGAGCTGTTTTTT. Translated: CASSVGLAGNTGELFF. V gene TRBV9 combines with J gene TRBJ2-2; 10 nucleotides match TRBD2. V shed 0 bases and J 1 base; nucleotides not matched to a gene: 0. The germline CDR1 and CDR2 sequences are SGDLS and YYNGEE. CDR3 length: 16 residues. The full variable domain, completed using reference TRBV9 and TRBJ2-2, is DSGVTQTPKHLITATGQRVTLRCSPRSGDLSVYWYQQSLDQGLQFLIQYYNGEERAKGNILERFSAQQFPDLHSELNLSSLELGDSALYFCASSVGLAGNTGELFFGEGSRLTVL.

The chain couples TRBV5-6 to TRBJ2-7; D unclear. From germline, CDR1 is SGHDT and CDR2 YYEEEE. This CDR3 contains 14 residues. The ends were cut back, 3 bases at V and 4 bases at J, with 14 bases in the middle. This CDR3 reads CASSSRLYMYEQYF. CDR3 DNA sequence: TGTGCCAGCAGCTCGCGACTTTATATGTACGAGCAGTACTTC.

The V and J genes are TRBV5-1 and TRBJ1-1; D remains unclear. Germline V lookup: CDR1 SGHRS, CDR2 YFSETQ. The V end lost 1 base, the J end lost 0 bases, and 7 bases lay between the germline ends. The CDR3 sequence is 14 residues long. CDR3 sequence: CASSLNTMNTEAFF. The CDR3 DNA is TGCGCCAGCAGCTTGAACACCATGAACACTGAAGCTTTCTTT. Filled out from reference TRBV5-1 and TRBJ1-1, the complete variable domain reads KAGVTQTPRYLIKTRGQQVTLSCSPISGHRSVSWYQQTPGQGLQFLFEYFSETQRNKGNFPGRFSGRQFSNSRSEMNVSTLELGDSALYLCASSLNTMNTEAFFGQGTRLTVV.

This clone has a handful of counts. The rearrangement uses TRBV7-9 and TRBJ2-1; D may be TRBD1 (5 bases). Germline CDR1 and CDR2: SEHNR and FQNEAQ (reference sequence). The V end lost 1 base, the J end lost 10 bases, and 5 bases lay between the germline ends. The CDR3 consists of 11 residues. The CDR3 nucleotides are TGTGCCAGCAGCTTAGGGACAGAGCAGTTCTTC. Translation: CASSLGTEQFF.

The chain links TRBV6-1 to TRBJ2-7; D perhaps matches TRBD2 (5 bases). Germline assignment: CDR1 MNHNS and CDR2 SASEGT. The CDR3 consists of 14 residues. V dropped 9 bases and J dropped 0 bases, with 15 bases sitting between them. CDR3 region: CASVWFRDSYEQYF. DNA for the CDR3: TGTGCCAGTGTGTGGTTCCGGGACTCCTACGAGCAGTACTTC.

V and J are TRBV6-1 and TRBJ1-5, with 9 nucleotides matching TRBD1. V dropped 4 bases and J dropped 6; count of bases not matched to a gene: 7. The length of the CDR3 is 15 residues. Germline values: CDR1 MNHNS, CDR2 SASEGT. The CDR3 sequence: CASSGTGGAPQPQHF. CDR3 sequence (DNA): TGTGCCAGCAGTGGAACAGGGGGCGCCCCTCAGCCCCAGCATTTT.

V usage is TRBV6-5 and J usage is TRBJ1-1, with TRBD1 identical over 8 bases. V gave up 6 bases and J gave up 4 bases; unmatched junction bases: 7. The germline CDR1 and CDR2 sequences are MNHEY and SVGAGI. CDR3 size: 14 residues. The DNA of the CDR3 is TGTGCCAGCAGGGTCAGGGGGCGCATCACTGAAGCTTTCTTT. It translates to CASRVRGRITEAFF.

J is TRBJ2-3 and V is TRBV2, with a possible D match to TRBD2 (5 bases). The V end lost 7 bases, the J end lost 0 bases, and 14 bases lay between the germline ends. The V gene's germline CDR1 is SNHLY and CDR2 FYNNEI. CDR3 length: 15 residues. CDR3 protein: CASTGLYTSTDTQYF. CDR3 in DNA: TGTGCCAGCACCGGACTCTATACTAGCACAGATACGCAGTATTTT.

V usage is TRBV19 and J usage is TRBJ1-1; D is unclear. V lost 9 bases to trimming and J lost 1 base, with 12 bases between them. Germline V gene lookup returns CDR1 LNHDA and CDR2 SQIVND (reference sequence). This CDR3 spans 13 amino acids. Here the CDR3 DNA reads TGTGCCAGCCGGTCACAAAAGAACACTGAAGCTTTCTTT. This codes for CASRSQKNTEAFF.

The rearrangement uses TRBV5-4 and TRBJ1-1; the D is unclear. This CDR3 contains 14 residues. CDR1 is SGHNT, CDR2 YYREEE, per germline (reference sequence). V was clipped by 3 bases and J by 0 bases, with 9 bases between them. CDR3 residues: CASSSRLMNTEAFF. Written as DNA, the CDR3 is TGTGCCAGCAGCTCACGGCTCATGAACACTGAAGCTTTCTTT.